A single sample is the source of the 22 T cell receptor beta chains below, sequenced in a study of OX40 agonist ivuxolimab in advanced cancers. Clones were sequenced by immunoSEQ multiplex PCR, and TCRdb holds only the in-frame ones, with some missing. The sample consists of roughly 66,000 clones, about four fifths of them appearing once. The starting material was CD4+ or CD8+ T cells sorted from blood, obtained in a trial of the OX40 agonist ivuxolimab. Every receptor here comes from an adult with an advanced solid tumor such as melanoma, head and neck, liver or kidney cancer.

V is TRBV5-1 and J is TRBJ1-4; D remains ambiguous. Looked up from germline, CDR1 is SGHRS and CDR2 is YFSETQ. V gave up 4 bases and J gave up 1 base, with 11 bases separating them. This CDR3 contains 15 residues. The CDR3: CASSLRTGTNEKLFF. CDR3 DNA sequence: TGCGCCAGCAGCCTAAGGACTGGAACTAATGAAAAACTGTTTTTT.

The chain joins TRBV11-1 to TRBJ2-6, with TRBD1 matching over 8 bases. This CDR3 comprises 19 residues. Germline CDR1 SGHAT, CDR2 FQDESV (reference sequence). The J segment lost 0 bases and the V segment lost 1 base, leaving 8 bases of the junction unmatched. This CDR3 reads CASSLGGRGRDSGANVLTF. The CDR3 nucleotides are TGTGCCAGCAGCTTAGGCGGCAGGGGGCGAGACTCTGGGGCCAACGTCCTGACTTTC. Variable domain in full (rest from reference TRBV11-1 and TRBJ2-6): EAEVAQSPRYKITEKSQAVAFWCDPISGHATLYWYRQILGQGPELLVQFQDESVVDDSQLPKDRFSAERLKGVDSTLKIQPAELGDSAMYLCASSLGGRGRDSGANVLTFGAGSRLTVL.

This clone has a handful of counts. The chain employs TRBV4-1 and TRBJ1-5; no clear D gene. The germline V and J ends were trimmed by 1 base and 1 base, with 8 bases remaining between them. The CDR3 is 15 amino acids. Germline V gene sequence: CDR1 MGHRA, CDR2 YSYEKL. CDR3 region: CASSQGQLSNQPQHF. The CDR3 DNA follows: TGCGCCAGCAGCCAAGGGCAGCTAAGCAATCAGCCCCAGCATTTT.

This clone showed up just once. The chain combines TRBV11-1 with TRBJ1-1, with 7 bases identical to TRBD1. Germline assignment: CDR1 SGHAT and CDR2 FQDESV (reference sequence). There are 12 residues in the CDR3. After removal of 5 bases from V and 7 bases from J, the junction contained 4 bases not matched to a gene. The CDR3 DNA follows: TGTGCCAGCAGCCTGGACAGGATTGAAGCTTTCTTT. It yields the protein CASSLDRIEAFF.

V gene TRBV6-1 combines with J gene TRBJ2-2; 11 bases match TRBD2. V gave up 4 bases and J gave up 3 bases; unmatched junction bases: 10. In germline, CDR1 is MNHNS, CDR2 SASEGT. This CDR3 spans 18 amino acids. The CDR3 region is CASSATLLAGGYTGELFF. CDR3 in DNA: TGTGCCAGCAGTGCAACCCTCCTAGCGGGAGGCTACACCGGGGAGCTGTTTTTT.

This chain uses TRBV10-3 with TRBJ2-5, with a possible D match to TRBD2 (6 bases). The better agreement between TRBJ2-7 and the DNA end casts doubt on the J call. From germline, CDR1 is ENHRY and CDR2 SYGVKD. The CDR3 sequence is 13 residues long. CDR3 DNA: TGTGCCATCAATCCGGGAGTTGATTACGAGCAGTACTTC. This codes for CAINPGVDYEQYF.

The V call is TRBV2, the J call TRBJ2-4; 7 positions agree with TRBD2. The V gene end was trimmed by 7 bases and the J gene end by 12 bases; junction bases not matched to a gene: 15. Looked up from germline, CDR1 is SNHLY and CDR2 is FYNNEI. This CDR3 is built from 14 residues. The CDR3 sequence is CASTLGLADVSQYF. The CDR3 DNA reads TGTGCCAGCACCCTGGGGCTAGCGGACGTAAGTCAGTACTTC.

This chain joins TRBV2 and TRBJ2-1; 9 bases agree with TRBD2. Germline V gives CDR1 SNHLY, CDR2 FYNNEI. Unmatched junction bases numbered 10, after V lost 11 bases and J lost 2 bases. The CDR3 spans 15 residues. The CDR3 sequence: CAGRSGRLAYNEQFF. The CDR3, as DNA: TGTGCCGGTAGGAGCGGGAGGCTTGCCTACAATGAGCAGTTCTTC.

This chain links TRBV5-1 with TRBJ1-2; D gene unclear. Trimming pared 3 bases from V and 2 bases from J, leaving 14 bases between. Germline CDR1 is SGHRS and CDR2 is YFSETQ. The CDR3 covers 15 residues. CDR3 coding DNA: TGCGCCAGCAGCTACGTCGGAACGTGGAACTATGGCTACACCTTC. Its protein product is CASSYVGTWNYGYTF.

This chain links TRBV29-1 with TRBJ2-5; TRBD1 agrees at 8 bases. Germline V lookup: CDR1 SQVTM, CDR2 ANQGSEA. The CDR3 spans 13 residues. V dropped 5 bases and J dropped 1; count of bases not matched to a gene: 3. Here the CDR3 DNA reads TGCAGCGTTCCCGGACAGGGCCAAGAGACCCAGTACTTC. Translating gives CSVPGQGQETQYF.

The chain employs TRBV5-6 and TRBJ2-2, with 7 bases aligning to TRBD2. Losses at the gene ends were 2 bases for V and 5 bases for J; bases not matched to a gene: 12. The V gene's germline CDR1 is SGHDT and CDR2 YYEEEE. The CDR3 is made up of 17 amino acids. The CDR3 is CASSFAMASGSTGELFF. The CDR3 nucleotides read TGTGCCAGCAGCTTCGCTATGGCTAGCGGTTCTACCGGGGAGCTGTTTTTT.

The gene calls are TRBV27 and TRBJ2-2; 15 bases match TRBD2. Germline CDR1 MNHEY, CDR2 SMNVEV (reference sequence). With 3 bases clipped from V and 6 bases from J, the junction kept 2 bases outside the gene matches. CDR3 length: 16 residues. This chain's CDR3 is CASSFGLAGGPGELFF. The CDR3 region has the DNA TGTGCCAGCAGTTTCGGACTAGCGGGAGGGCCCGGGGAGCTGTTTTTT.

This chain links TRBV11-2 with TRBJ1-2; 8 bases are shared with TRBD1. In germline, CDR1 is SGHAT, CDR2 FQNNGV. CDR3 length equals 13 residues. With 5 bases clipped from V and 8 bases from J, the junction kept 7 bases outside the gene matches. CDR3 coding DNA: TGTGCCAGCAGCCCTGACAGGGGATACGGCTACACCTTC. Its translation is CASSPDRGYGYTF.

This clone was seen just once. J is TRBJ1-1 and V is TRBV19; TRBD1 aligns across 7 bases. Germline CDR1 and CDR2: LNHDA and SQIVND (reference sequence). The CDR3 has 13 residues. With 6 bases clipped from V and 5 bases from J, the junction kept 6 bases outside the gene matches. CDR3 nucleotide sequence: TGTGCCAGTAGAAACAGGGGCGGAACTGAAGCTTTCTTT. Translating gives CASRNRGGTEAFF.

The chain links TRBV4-1 to TRBJ1-1; no definite D call. The CDR3 has 14 residues. Trimming removed 1 base at V and 1 base at J, with 7 bases between. In germline, CDR1 is MGHRA, CDR2 YSYEKL. The CDR3 spells CASSQVSANTEAFF. In nucleotides, the CDR3 is TGCGCCAGCAGCCAAGTAAGCGCGAACACTGAAGCTTTCTTT.

Remarks on this clone: Other DNA sequences from this sample encode an identical CDR3 as well. The V call is TRBV2, the J call TRBJ2-1, with 16 bases lining up with TRBD2. CDR3 size: 16 residues. The V gene's germline CDR1 is SNHLY and CDR2 FYNNEI. V shed 6 bases, J shed 7 bases, and the junction held 6 bases outside the gene matches. CDR3 coding DNA: TGTGCCAGCAGCGGGACTAGCGGGGGGGCCGGGAATGAGCAGTTCTTC. Its translation: CASSGTSGGAGNEQFF.

In this sample, this clone is medium-sized. V gene TRBV28 combines with J gene TRBJ2-7; D perhaps matches TRBD2 (5 bases). Germline loops: CDR1 MDHEN, CDR2 SYDVKM. V was pared by 7 bases and J by 2 bases, with 18 bases between. This CDR3 is built from 15 residues. The CDR3 DNA reads TGTGCCAGCAATGACCAAATGGGTAGCGCCTACGAGCAGTACTTC. Translation: CASNDQMGSAYEQYF.

This sequence joins TRBV5-6 and TRBJ1-1; D is unclear. The V end lost 2 bases, the J end lost 5 bases, and 13 bases lay between the germline ends. This CDR3 is 14 amino acids long. Germline CDR1 SGHDT, CDR2 YYEEEE. CDR3 DNA sequence: TGTGCCAGCAGCTTCAAGGGAGTTAGGACTGAAGCTTTCTTT. Translation: CASSFKGVRTEAFF.

The chain combines TRBV5-4 with TRBJ2-2; maybe TRBD2 (5 bases). V was cut by 4 bases and J by 6 bases, with 16 bases left in between. This CDR3 contains 15 residues. The germline V gene encodes CDR1 SGHNT and CDR2 YYREEE (reference sequence). Written as DNA, the CDR3 is TGTGCCAGCAGCCTAGACGACAAGAGGGCCGGGGAGCTGTTTTTT. This sequence encodes CASSLDDKRAGELFF. The variable domain in full, completed from reference TRBV5-4 and TRBJ2-2, reads ETGVTQSPTHLIKTRGQQVTLRCSSQSGHNTVSWYQQALGQGPQFIFQYYREEENGRGNFPPRFSGLQFPNYSSELNVNALELDDSALYLCASSLDDKRAGELFFGEGSRLTVL.

The V call is TRBV7-3, the J call TRBJ2-6; maybe TRBD1 (6 bases). Trimming left V 5 bases short and J 4 bases short, with 15 bases between. Germline lookup yields CDR1 SGHTA and CDR2 FQGTGA. The CDR3 length is 16 residues. As DNA, the CDR3 is TGTGCCAGCAGCCCCCCAGGGGTACCCGGGGCCAACGTCCTGACTTTC. It yields the protein CASSPPGVPGANVLTF.

This chain connects TRBV21-1 to TRBJ1-6. TRBV21-1 is classified as a pseudogene. This CDR3 comprises 15 residues. The DNA of the CDR3 is TGTGCCAGCAGCCGAAGTGACTTGGGGAATTCACCCCTCCACTTT. It specifies CASSRSDLGNSPLHF.

This clone was detected a few times. J is TRBJ1-6 and V is TRBV19; D is ambiguous. Looked up from germline, CDR1 is LNHDA and CDR2 is SQIVND (reference sequence). The V end was cut by 6 bases, the J end by 11 bases, with 11 bases between. The CDR3 covers 12 residues. The CDR3 DNA is TGTGCCAGTAGGGGCCGGGCTACACCCCTCCACTTT. Protein product: CASRGRATPLHF. Together with reference TRBV19 and TRBJ1-6, the CDR3 gives the full variable domain: DGGITQSPKYLFRKEGQNVTLSCEQNLNHDAMYWYRQDPGQGLRLIYYSQIVNDFQKGDIAEGYSVSREKKESFPLTVTSAQKNPTAFYLCASRGRATPLHFGNGTRLTVT.